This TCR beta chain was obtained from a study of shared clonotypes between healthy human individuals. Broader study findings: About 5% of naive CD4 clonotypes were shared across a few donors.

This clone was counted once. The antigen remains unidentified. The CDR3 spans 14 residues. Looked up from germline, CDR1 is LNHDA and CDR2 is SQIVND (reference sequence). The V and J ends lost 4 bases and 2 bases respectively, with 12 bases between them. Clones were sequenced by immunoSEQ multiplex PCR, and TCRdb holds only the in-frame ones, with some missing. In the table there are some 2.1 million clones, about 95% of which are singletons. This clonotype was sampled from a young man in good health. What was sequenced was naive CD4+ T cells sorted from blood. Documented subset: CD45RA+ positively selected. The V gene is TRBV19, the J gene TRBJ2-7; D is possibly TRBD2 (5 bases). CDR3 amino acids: CASSKDGIPYEQYF. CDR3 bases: TGTGCCAGTAGTAAGGACGGGATACCCTACGAGCAGTACTTC.